A single TCR beta chain is shown here with its context. What it recognizes is unknown. Trimming shortened V by 3 bases and J by 2 bases, and 17 bases separated the two germline ends. This CDR3 is 16 amino acids long. Germline CDR1 reads MGHRA; CDR2 reads YSYEKL. This sample is drawn from a study of T-cell reconstitution after alpha-beta-depleted transplantation in children. Findings of the study overall: Several hundred expanded graft clones reportedly supplied alpha-beta T cells about two months after transplant. Surviving recipient T cells and intrathymic progenitors accounted for some patients' high TCRbeta diversity at day 60. A year post-transplant, T-cell counts and diversity derived mostly from newly produced T cells.

Preparing the TCRbeta library involved the use of unique molecular identifiers. TCRdb analysed the PCR reads with MiXCR anew, one entry per CDR3 protein. The table includes 700,000 to 950,000 distinct CDR3 sequences, 16% detected once. Material: PBMCs, mostly from graft donor cells, obtained 360 days after TCRalphabeta/CD19-depleted stem cell transplant. The TCR sequence derives from a male patient aged 10 to 17 who had a stem cell transplant for acute lymphoblastic leukemia, so the T cells may come from the graft donor. The chain is built from TRBV4-1 and TRBJ2-7, with no clear D. The CDR3 DNA is TGCGCCAGCAGCCATCCTAACCGAGGCGGACCCTACGAGCAGTACTTC. The encoded protein is CASSHPNRGGPYEQYF.